The table lists the clone carrying this T cell receptor (beta chain) with a few counts. The authors' processing: The authors estimated nucleated cell counts from reference gene primer amplification. Clones were sequenced by immunoSEQ multiplex PCR, and TCRdb holds only the in-frame ones, with some missing. V and J calls and clone size follow that table, whereas D and trimming were derived from the DNA. The sample contains hundreds of thousands of clones, about 82% of which appear only once. The CDR3 has 15 amino acids. Between the trimmed V and J ends, which lost 3 bases and 6 bases, there was a span of 12 bases. Germline V gives CDR1 MNHEY, CDR2 SVGAGI. This specimen belongs to a study of blood T cell repertoires in COVID-19. Study overall: Material from acute and convalescent COVID-19 was sourced from the United States, Italy and Spain. The analysed material was cDNA or gDNA that came from T cells, B-cell-depleted T cells, or PBMCs.

This TCR derives from a human donor in a cohort sampled during active COVID-19. Material: peripheral blood. This rearrangement joins TRBV6-5 to TRBJ1-6, with D perhaps TRBD1 (5 bases). The CDR3: CASSYTRQSNSPLHF. The CDR3 DNA follows: TGTGCCAGCAGTTATACAAGACAGTCTAATTCACCCCTCCACTTT.